This TCR beta chain is drawn from a study of cytomegalovirus exposure and HLA in healthy donors. Whole-study context: Of 300 to 500 genotyped donors, approximately 84% clustered with self-reported Caucasian donors.

PCR primers comprised 60 Vbeta and 13 Jbeta primers. Assay: immunoSEQ multiplex PCR; the TCRdb copy retains only in-frame clones and omits some. The table has some 150,000 clones, 65% to 90% seen once. Overall study findings and caveats: CMV serostatus alone was available as immune exposure information. A later analysis reportedly identified an Asian-associated ancestry cluster as carrying fewer N-insertions than the roughly 670-donor mean.

Regarding this clone: The antigen is not known.

The length of the CDR3 is 15 residues. The germline V gene has CDR1 SGDLS and CDR2 YYNGEE. V shed 2 bases and J shed 0 bases, with 8 bases lying between them. Nominal health characterized the donors when sampled, though unrecorded immune exposures were likely. This chain uses TRBV9 with TRBJ1-4; no clear D. Sequenced sample: PBMCs. This receptor was obtained from a man between 45 and 60 years old in good health and CMV-seropositive. The CDR3 sequence: CASSVHSATNEKLFF. In DNA form, the CDR3 reads TGTGCCAGCAGCGTGCACAGTGCAACTAATGAAAAACTGTTTTTT. The whole variable domain, remainder taken from reference TRBV9 and TRBJ1-4, is DSGVTQTPKHLITATGQRVTLRCSPRSGDLSVYWYQQSLDQGLQFLIQYYNGEERAKGNILERFSAQQFPDLHSELNLSSLELGDSALYFCASSVHSATNEKLFFGSGTQLSVL.